Presented here are 22 T cell receptor beta chains from one specimen sequenced in a study of T cell repertoires in cytomegalovirus infection. These receptors lack a known antigen. TCRdb reanalysed the reads using MiXCR and keeps one entry per CDR3 protein. The sample lists under 150,000 distinct CDR3 sequences; around 30% were seen once. This specimen was CD8+ T cells from cultured PBMCs, taken from culture after CMV antigen stimulation. These TCRs come from a human donor in good health (CMV status not recorded). Some clones in this sample may be carry-over from other donors' samples.

The rearrangement uses TRBV9 and TRBJ1-4; 7 positions match TRBD1. This CDR3 comprises 14 residues. Losses at the gene ends were 0 bases for V and 4 bases for J; bases not matched to a gene: 0. Looked up from germline, CDR1 is SGDLS and CDR2 is YYNGEE. CDR3 nucleotide sequence: TGTGCCAGCAGCGTAGGGGACAGTAATGAAAAACTGTTTTTT. Translating gives CASSVGDSNEKLFF. The whole variable domain, remainder taken from reference TRBV9 and TRBJ1-4, is DSGVTQTPKHLITATGQRVTLRCSPRSGDLSVYWYQQSLDQGLQFLIQYYNGEERAKGNILERFSAQQFPDLHSELNLSSLELGDSALYFCASSVGDSNEKLFFGSGTQLSVL.

This clonotype was detected a few times. The chain employs TRBV7-2 and TRBJ1-4; D unresolved. Germline V gives CDR1 SGHTA, CDR2 FQGNSA. There are 13 residues in the CDR3. Between the trimmed V and J ends, which lost 2 bases and 6 bases, there was a span of 7 bases. The CDR3 sequence is CASSLRSDEKLFF. In nucleotides, the CDR3 is TGTGCCAGCAGCTTACGGTCTGATGAAAAACTGTTTTTT.

This chain links TRBV9 with TRBJ1-3; no clear D. Trimming took 5 bases from V and 0 from J, leaving 12 bases between them. The CDR3 loop spans 15 amino acids. The germline CDR1 and CDR2 sequences are SGDLS and YYNGEE. CDR3 region: CASSSGRISGNTIYF. The CDR3 coding sequence is TGTGCCAGCAGTTCCGGACGGATCTCTGGAAACACCATATATTTT.

This clonotype was counted many times. The chain recombines TRBV6-1 with TRBJ1-1, with D unresolved. CDR1 is MNHNS and CDR2 is SASEGT in the germline V gene. Trimming pared 6 bases from V and 0 bases from J, leaving 5 bases between. The CDR3 covers 12 residues. CDR3 DNA sequence: TGTGCCAGCAGCACAGTGAACACTGAAGCTTTCTTT. Translated: CASSTVNTEAFF.

The table lists this clonotype with a few counts. The genes are TRBV28 and TRBJ2-5; D perhaps matches TRBD2 (6 bases). V dropped 7 bases and J dropped 5 bases, with 8 bases sitting between them. Germline V gene sequence: CDR1 MDHEN, CDR2 SYDVKM. The CDR3 totals 11 residues. CDR3: CASTGGETQYF. In nucleotides, the CDR3 is TGTGCCAGCACTGGAGGGGAGACCCAGTACTTC.

The chain recombines TRBV2 with TRBJ1-5; 10 bases fit TRBD1. Losses at the gene ends were 8 bases for V and 4 bases for J; bases not matched to a gene: 5. CDR1 SNHLY and CDR2 FYNNEI come from the germline V gene. The CDR3 loop spans 14 amino acids. The CDR3 DNA follows: TGTGCCAGCCGGACAGGGGGTCTTAATCAGCCCCAGCATTTT. Amino acid sequence: CASRTGGLNQPQHF.

The rearrangement links TRBV4-1 to TRBJ2-1, with 10 bases fitting TRBD1. The CDR3 loop spans 19 amino acids. Germline V gene sequence: CDR1 MGHRA, CDR2 YSYEKL. J was trimmed by 3 bases and V by 3 bases; bases with no gene match: 14. CDR3 sequence: CASSHLLGGGQGLYNEQFF. The CDR3 region has the DNA TGCGCCAGCAGCCACCTCCTTGGGGGGGGACAGGGGCTCTACAATGAGCAGTTCTTC.

The rearrangement links TRBV5-5 to TRBJ1-1; D call uncertain. The V and J ends lost 2 bases and 0 bases respectively, with 14 bases between them. The CDR3 is made up of 16 amino acids. Looked up from germline, CDR1 is SGHKS and CDR2 is YYEKEE (reference sequence). The CDR3 region has the DNA TGTGCCAGCAGCTTTCACACGGCCAGCATGAACACTGAAGCTTTCTTT. It codes for CASSFHTASMNTEAFF.

The chain joins TRBV4-1 to TRBJ1-4, with TRBD1 as a possible D gene (5 bases). This CDR3 region has 15 residues. V was trimmed by 1 base and J by 4 bases, leaving 10 bases between them. Germline V lookup: CDR1 MGHRA, CDR2 YSYEKL. The CDR3 region has the DNA TGCGCCAGCAGCCAAGTTGTGGGGGGTAATGAAAAACTGTTTTTT. Translating gives CASSQVVGGNEKLFF.

With regard to this clonotype: This likely comes from a read error, as the CDR3 has no conserved phenylalanine or tryptophan at its end. The rearrangement uses TRBV7-8 and TRBJ2-5; D is undetermined. V lost 7 bases to trimming and J lost 5 bases, with 26 bases between them. The CDR3 loop spans 17 amino acids. Germline lookup yields CDR1 SGHVS and CDR2 FQNEAQ. CDR3 region: CASIPGSRSLRQETQYY. The CDR3 DNA reads TGTGCCAGCATCCCCGGGTCCAGGTCCCTCAGGCAGGAGACCCAGTACTAC.

The chain is built from TRBV2 and TRBJ2-7; 7 bases match TRBD2. This CDR3 region has 17 residues. V lost 4 bases, J lost 1 base, and 13 bases stayed unmatched. Looked up from germline, CDR1 is SNHLY and CDR2 is FYNNEI. CDR3 region: CASSGPASGVSSYEQYF. For the CDR3, the DNA is TGTGCCAGCAGTGGCCCCGCCAGCGGGGTTTCGTCCTACGAGCAGTACTTC.

The genes are TRBV12-5 and TRBJ1-2, with D unresolved. Germline V lookup: CDR1 LGHNT, CDR2 FRNRAP. The CDR3 has 15 residues. The V and J ends lost 6 bases and 4 bases respectively, with 18 bases between them. The CDR3: CASGWYRAEGYGYTF. DNA for the CDR3: TGTGCTAGTGGGTGGTACCGGGCCGAGGGCTATGGCTACACCTTC.

This clonotype showed up just a few times. The rearrangement joins TRBV4-2 to TRBJ1-2; D possibly corresponds to TRBD1 (6 bases). This CDR3 is built from 19 residues. V was clipped by 4 bases and J by 0 bases, with 24 bases between them. Germline CDR1 LGHNA, CDR2 YNFKEQ. In DNA, the CDR3 is TGTGCCAGCAGCCCTTGGCAGGGGACTACTCGGAACCCTAACTATGGCTACACCTTC. The encoded protein is CASSPWQGTTRNPNYGYTF.

With regard to this clonotype: A much bigger clone sits one base away, suggesting this may be a read error. The rearrangement joins TRBV7-2 to TRBJ2-2; D is possibly TRBD1 or TRBD2 (5 bases each). The V gene's germline CDR1 is SGHTA and CDR2 FQGNSA. Trimming took 5 bases from V and 4 from J, leaving 14 bases between them. The CDR3 covers 15 residues. CDR3 DNA sequence: TGTGCCAGCAGCACCGCGGCAGGGACCACCGGGGAGCTGTTTTTT. Protein product: CASSTAAGTTGELFF.

This clonotype was observed a handful of times. The V call is TRBV5-6, the J call TRBJ2-3; D is unclear. Germline assignment: CDR1 SGHDT and CDR2 YYEEEE. The CDR3 spans 12 residues. V lost 2 bases and J 3 bases, leaving 4 bases between the germline ends. The CDR3 reads CASSLTTDTQYF. The CDR3 DNA is TGTGCCAGCAGCTTAACAACAGATACGCAGTATTTT.

This clonotype was seen a handful of times. The DNA of the CDR3 is TGTGCCAGCAGCCCCGGGACAGAGCTTAACACCATATATTTT. Encoded protein: CASSPGTELNTIYF. The J gene is TRBJ1-3, the V gene TRBV7-6; 7 positions agree with TRBD1. CDR1 is SGHVS, CDR2 FNYEAQ, per germline. With 5 bases clipped from V and 7 bases from J, the junction kept 8 bases outside the gene matches. CDR3 size: 14 residues.

The rearrangement links TRBV7-4 to TRBJ2-7; 7 bases line up with TRBD2. Germline assignment: CDR1 SGHVT and CDR2 SQSDAQ. The length of the CDR3 is 15 residues. V was clipped by 3 bases and J by 2 bases; unmatched bases: 7. CDR3 region: CASSFPGAGAYEQYF. DNA of the CDR3: TGTGCCAGCAGCTTTCCCGGTGCGGGAGCCTACGAGCAGTACTTC.

This clonotype was counted only a few times. V is TRBV27 and J is TRBJ2-1; 13 bases agree with TRBD2. The CDR3 has 15 amino acids. Trimming took 5 bases from V and 10 from J; bases not matched to a gene: 8. The germline V gene has CDR1 MNHEY and CDR2 SMNVEV (reference sequence). Here the CDR3 DNA reads TGTGCCAGCAGTCCAACTAGCGGGGGGGCGGAGGAGCAGTTCTTC. This gives the protein CASSPTSGGAEEQFF.

V gene TRBV4-1 combines with J gene TRBJ2-3; 10 nucleotides agree with TRBD2. Germline V gene lookup returns CDR1 MGHRA and CDR2 YSYEKL. V dropped 2 bases and J dropped 3; count of bases not matched to a gene: 2. This CDR3 is 15 amino acids long. CDR3 coding DNA: TGCGCCAGCAGCCAAATAGCGGGGGGAACAGATACGCAGTATTTT. It yields the protein CASSQIAGGTDTQYF.

This clonotype was observed a few times. This chain connects TRBV15 to TRBJ2-2; TRBD2 might be the D (5 bases). This CDR3 has 20 amino acids. CDR1 is LNHNV and CDR2 is YYDKDF in the germline V gene (reference sequence). V was trimmed by 2 bases and J by 3 bases, leaving 25 bases between them. The CDR3 nucleotides read TGTGCCACCAGCAGAAACAATCAAGGGTTAGAGGGAAAGTACACCGGGGAGCTGTTTTTT. It codes for CATSRNNQGLEGKYTGELFF.

The CDR3 coding sequence is TGTGCCACCAGCAGAGATCACACAGGGGGTTCACCCCTCCACTTT. This sequence encodes CATSRDHTGGSPLHF. The chain joins TRBV15 to TRBJ1-6; 8 bases map to TRBD1. The CDR3 has 15 amino acids. V lost 0 bases to trimming and J lost 9 bases; unmatched junction nucleotides: 4. Per germline, CDR1 LNHNV and CDR2 YYDKDF (reference sequence).

This clonotype was detected a few times. CDR3 nucleotide sequence: TGTGCCAGCAGCTTGTCAACTAGCGGCACAGATACGCAGTATTTT. This codes for CASSLSTSGTDTQYF. The chain uses TRBV7-9 and TRBJ2-3, with 7 bases fitting TRBD2. J lost 1 base, V lost 3 bases, and 4 bases had no gene match. The CDR3 is 15 residues long. Germline CDR1 is SEHNR and CDR2 is FQNEAQ (reference sequence).